These T cell receptor beta chains were read from a single sample in a study of vaccination and CD4 T cells after COVID-19. TCRdb used MiXCR to reprocess the PCR reads, holding one entry per CDR3 protein. The profile shows under 15,000 distinct CDR3 sequences, more than 50% of them singletons. These receptors have no identified antigens. Sequenced input: CD4+ T cells from blood, cultured in vitro. Receptors were obtained from a human donor who had recovered from COVID-19. Both conserved end residues are part of each CDR3. A D gene is named only where the DNA matches it firmly. The size field is filled for only some rows; it gives once, few, many or a size class.

cdr3_length | j_call | clone_size | v_call | d_call | cdr3_aa | cdr3_nt
14 | TRBJ2-7 | - | TRBV6-1 | - | CASSAEQLPTEQYF | TGTGCCAGCAGTGCGGAACAACTACCTACGGAGCAGTACTTC
14 | TRBJ1-1 | - | TRBV27 | - | CASSLHNMNTEAFF | TGTGCCAGCAGTTTACATAATATGAACACTGAAGCTTTCTTT
13 | TRBJ1-4 | - | TRBV2 | - | CASSEESDEKLFF | TGTGCCAGCAGTGAAGAGTCTGATGAAAAACTGTTTTTT
15 | TRBJ1-6 | few | TRBV19 | - | CASSMAGHQISPLHF | TGTGCCAGTAGTATGGCAGGGCATCAGATTTCACCCCTCCACTTT
16 | TRBJ2-3 | - | TRBV24-1 | - | CATSDPGGGGTDTQYF | TGTGCCACCAGTGATCCCGGCGGCGGGGGCACAGATACGCAGTATTTT
15 | TRBJ1-6 | few | TRBV20-1 | - | CSARDPQGPSAPLHF | TGCAGTGCTAGAGATCCACAGGGCCCCTCTGCACCCCTCCACTTT
12 | TRBJ1-5 | once | TRBV6-2/TRBV6-3 | - | CASRTSGQPQHF | TGTGCCAGCAGAACCTCGGGTCAGCCCCAGCATTTT
15 | TRBJ2-3 | - | TRBV10-1 | TRBD2 | CASSESGLARDTQYF | TGCGCCAGCAGTGAGTCGGGACTAGCAAGAGATACGCAGTATTTT
16 | TRBJ2-1 | - | TRBV19 | TRBD2 | CASSPPSSGGYNEQFF | TGTGCCAGCTCTCCTCCTTCGAGCGGGGGGTACAATGAGCAGTTCTTC
17 | TRBJ2-7 | - | TRBV7-8 | TRBD1 | CASSLRDRGSYSYEQYF | TGTGCCAGCAGCTTAAGGGACAGGGGGTCCTACTCCTACGAGCAGTACTTC
16 | TRBJ2-3 | - | TRBV7-9 | TRBD2 | CASSLATSGITDTQYF | TGTGCCAGCAGCTTAGCTACTAGCGGGATAACAGATACGCAGTATTTT
13 | TRBJ2-3 | - | TRBV24-1 | - | CATSAPTTDTQYF | TGTGCCACCAGTGCTCCGACCACAGATACGCAGTATTTT
13 | TRBJ1-5 | few | TRBV7-2 | TRBD1 | CASSSGGWQPQHF | TGTGCCAGCAGCTCAGGGGGCTGGCAGCCCCAGCATTTT
21 | TRBJ2-1 | - | TRBV21-1 | - | CASSKRGRCSRPPLSYNEQFF | TGTGCCAGCAGCAAACGTGGCCGCTGTTCCCGTCCTCCATTATCTTACAATGAGCAGTTCTTC
16 | TRBJ1-6 | few | TRBV20-1 | TRBD1 | CSASLLPGQGNSPLHF | TGCAGTGCTAGTCTTTTACCGGGACAGGGTAATTCACCCCTCCACTTT
16 | TRBJ2-1 | - | TRBV20-1 | TRBD2 | CSARDYSGRRVNEQFF | TGCAGTGCTAGAGACTATAGCGGGAGGAGGGTCAATGAGCAGTTCTTC
13 | TRBJ2-3 | - | TRBV28 | TRBD1 | CASSQGQPDTQYF | TGTGCCAGCAGTCAGGGACAGCCAGATACGCAGTATTTT
17 | TRBJ2-1 | - | TRBV23-1 | - | CASSQRTESQGNNEQFF | TGCGCCAGCAGTCAACGCACTGAATCACAGGGTAACAATGAGCAGTTCTTC
12 | TRBJ2-3 | once | TRBV7-3 | - | CASSSSTDTQYF | TGTGCCAGCAGCTCTAGCACAGATACGCAGTATTTT
16 | TRBJ2-2 | - | TRBV5-6 | - | CASSTLTQGNTGELFF | TGTGCCAGCAGCACACTGACACAGGGGAACACCGGGGAGCTGTTTTTT
15 | TRBJ2-5 | - | TRBV20-1 | - | CSARDLVRGGETQYF | TGCAGTGCTAGAGATTTGGTCAGGGGAGGAGAGACCCAGTACTTC
14 | TRBJ1-1 | - | TRBV20-1 | TRBD1 | CSARDGTAATEAFF | TGCAGTGCTAGAGATGGGACAGCGGCCACTGAAGCTTTCTTT
16 | TRBJ1-2 | - | TRBV7-2 | - | CASSPEGIGANYGYTF | TGTGCCAGCAGCCCGGAGGGGATCGGAGCTAACTATGGCTACACCTTC
13 | TRBJ1-6 | once | TRBV15 | - | CATSREANSPLHF | TGTGCCACCAGCAGAGAGGCGAATTCACCCCTCCACTTT
14 | TRBJ1-1 | few | TRBV20-1 | - | CSARGGNPNTEAFF | TGCAGTGCTAGAGGGGGGAACCCGAACACTGAAGCTTTCTTT
16 | TRBJ2-6 | few | TRBV2 | TRBD1 | CASSLWTGSGANVLTF | TGTGCCAGCAGTCTATGGACAGGGTCTGGGGCCAACGTCCTGACTTTC
14 | TRBJ1-1 | - | TRBV28 | - | CASRDVQAYTEAFF | TGTGCCAGCAGGGACGTCCAGGCCTACACTGAAGCTTTCTTT
14 | TRBJ1-6 | few | TRBV20-1 | - | CSAPVRSYNSPLHF | TGCAGTGCTCCAGTACGCTCCTATAATTCACCCCTCCACTTT